The present entry profiles one TCR beta chain with its context. Antigen unknown. Per germline, CDR1 SNHLY and CDR2 FYNNEI. J lost 11 bases, V lost 6 bases, and 15 bases had no gene match. This CDR3 comprises 15 residues. These data originate in a study of cytomegalovirus exposure and HLA in healthy donors. Vbeta (60) and Jbeta (13) primers were used in the PCR. Assay: immunoSEQ multiplex PCR; the TCRdb copy retains only in-frame clones and omits some. This table has 140,000 to 150,000 clones, around three quarters appearing once. The study, taken as a whole, reports: The majority of CMV-associated TCR beta chains were reported as apparently HLA-restricted in a later analysis.

Input material: PBMCs. V is TRBV2 and J is TRBJ1-5; 8 nucleotides line up with TRBD1. This sequence originates from a woman aged 40 to 55 in good health and CMV-seropositive. The CDR3 reads CASSAGQGHMTAQHF. The CDR3 DNA reads TGTGCCAGCAGCGCCGGACAGGGCCACATGACGGCCCAGCATTTT.